Below, 18 T cell receptor beta chains from the same sample are listed, as sequenced in a study of OX40 agonist ivuxolimab in advanced cancers. The table came from immunoSEQ multiplex PCR; TCRdb's copy has only in-frame clones and leaves some out. The table has more than 45,000 clones, 90% to 95% seen once; the top ten hold approximately 12%. This specimen consisted of CD4+ or CD8+ T cells sorted from blood, obtained in a trial of the OX40 agonist ivuxolimab. These receptors originate from an adult with an advanced solid tumor such as melanoma, head and neck, liver or kidney cancer.

V and J are TRBV15 and TRBJ2-1; 8 bases line up with TRBD1. This CDR3 is built from 17 residues. CDR1 LNHNV and CDR2 YYDKDF come from the germline V gene (reference sequence). The V segment lost 1 base and the J segment 5 bases; nucleotides outside the gene matches: 10. The CDR3 is CATSRAAMTGVNNEQFF. DNA for the CDR3: TGTGCCACCAGCAGAGCTGCGATGACAGGGGTTAACAATGAGCAGTTCTTC. The complete variable domain, with remaining parts taken from reference TRBV15 and TRBJ2-1, reads DAMVIQNPRYQVTQFGKPVTLSCSQTLNHNVMYWYQQKSSQAPKLLFHYYDKDFNNEADTPDNFQSRRPNTSFCFLDIRSPGLGDTAMYLCATSRAAMTGVNNEQFFGPGTRLTVL.

The chain combines TRBV27 with TRBJ2-7, with D hard to call. Trimming left V 0 bases short and J 2 bases short, with 11 bases between. The germline gives CDR1 MNHEY, CDR2 SMNVEV (reference sequence). The CDR3 totals 15 residues. The CDR3 DNA reads as TGTGCCAGCAGTTTATCGATCACTTCACCCTACGAGCAGTACTTC. Protein product: CASSLSITSPYEQYF.

This chain links TRBV19 with TRBJ2-3; 10 bases agree with TRBD2. Per the germline V gene, CDR1 is LNHDA and CDR2 is SQIVND (reference sequence). The CDR3 contains 13 residues. V was clipped by 7 bases and J by 4 bases; unmatched bases: 2. This chain's CDR3 is CASTLAGPDTQYF. CDR3 nucleotides: TGTGCCAGTACACTAGCGGGACCAGATACGCAGTATTTT.

The chain is built from TRBV29-1 and TRBJ2-7, with TRBD1 as a possible D gene (5 bases). There are 14 residues in the CDR3. In germline, CDR1 is SQVTM, CDR2 ANQGSEA. With 1 base removed from V and 2 bases from J, the gap between germline ends came to 12 bases. CDR3: CSVEGVAGPYEQYF. CDR3 nucleotide sequence: TGCAGCGTTGAAGGGGTGGCAGGGCCCTACGAGCAGTACTTC.

This sequence joins TRBV6-1 and TRBJ2-1; 8 nucleotides line up with TRBD2. The CDR3 sequence is 14 residues long. J was trimmed by 4 bases and V by 6 bases; bases with no gene match: 5. Germline V gene sequence: CDR1 MNHNS, CDR2 SASEGT. The CDR3 region has the DNA TGTGCCAGCAGGACACTAGCGGTGTACAATGAGCAGTTCTTC. Amino acid sequence: CASRTLAVYNEQFF.

This chain links TRBV25-1 with TRBJ1-1; 9 bases agree with TRBD1. Germline values: CDR1 MGHDK, CDR2 SYGVNS. Germline trimming cut 5 bases from V and 3 bases from J; bases unmatched to any gene: 7. The CDR3 is 15 residues long. This chain's CDR3 is CASSKMDRGYTEAFF. The CDR3 DNA sequence: TGTGCCAGCAGTAAAATGGACAGGGGCTACACTGAAGCTTTCTTT.

The V and J genes are TRBV6-5 and TRBJ2-7; D unclear. CDR3 length: 16 residues. Germline V CDR1 and CDR2: MNHEY, SVGAGI. Trimming took off 0 bases at V and 2 bases at J, with 14 bases between the two ends. The CDR3 DNA reads TGTGCCAGCAGTTACTCTGGCGATTTGACAACCTACGAGCAGTACTTC. Its translation: CASSYSGDLTTYEQYF.

V gene TRBV28 combines with J gene TRBJ1-5; 8 positions agree with TRBD1. The CDR3 sequence is 16 residues long. Germline CDR1 MDHEN, CDR2 SYDVKM. The J segment lost 9 bases and the V segment lost 3 bases, leaving 13 bases of the junction unmatched. The CDR3 DNA is TGTGCCAGCAGTTTGGACTGGGACAGGCTAGCGGGGCCCCAGCATTTT. The encoded protein is CASSLDWDRLAGPQHF.

The chain recombines TRBV21-1 with TRBJ2-1; the D segment call TRBD2 is taken from the table without a DNA check. TRBV21-1 is a known pseudogene. This CDR3 is built from 13 residues. The CDR3 sequence is CASSKDRSNEQFF. CDR3 in DNA: TGTGCCAGCAGCAAAGACCGGTCCAATGAGCAGTTCTTC.

The chain carries TRBV7-2 and TRBJ2-7, with D uncertain. This CDR3 comprises 15 residues. V lost 0 bases and J lost 4, with 13 bases in between. In germline, CDR1 is SGHTA, CDR2 FQGNSA. CDR3 in amino acids: CASSLADDWIYEQYF. The CDR3 DNA is TGTGCCAGCAGCTTAGCCGATGACTGGATATACGAGCAGTACTTC.

The chain recombines TRBV7-2 with TRBJ2-3; 14 bases match TRBD2. The CDR3 spans 16 residues. CDR1 SGHTA and CDR2 FQGNSA come from the germline V gene. Trimming at V came to 3 bases and at J to 4 bases, leaving 3 bases not matched to a gene. The CDR3 loop reads CASSLGTSGSPDTQYF. The CDR3 nucleotides are TGTGCCAGCAGCTTGGGGACTAGCGGGAGCCCAGATACGCAGTATTTT.

The V call is TRBV4-1, the J call TRBJ2-5, with TRBD1 matching over 8 bases. The CDR3 has 18 residues. V shed 0 bases, J shed 5 bases, and the junction held 14 bases outside the gene matches. The germline V gene has CDR1 MGHRA and CDR2 YSYEKL. Written as DNA, the CDR3 is TGCGCCAGCAGCCAAGAGGCCCCGACAGGGGATCAGAGGGAGACCCAGTACTTC. Its protein product is CASSQEAPTGDQRETQYF.

V is TRBV5-1 and J is TRBJ2-7; 13 nucleotides match TRBD2. Germline-derived CDR1 and CDR2 are SGHRS and YFSETQ. Unmatched junction bases numbered 5, after V lost 8 bases and J lost 3 bases. The CDR3 loop spans 14 amino acids. CDR3 loop: CASRWTSGSYEQYF. CDR3 DNA sequence: TGCGCCAGTCGATGGACTAGCGGGAGCTACGAGCAGTACTTC.

This chain uses TRBV28 with TRBJ2-7; TRBD1 matches at 9 bases. The germline V gene encodes CDR1 MDHEN and CDR2 SYDVKM. V lost 8 bases and J lost 4; bases outside the gene matches: 0. The length of the CDR3 is 11 residues. The CDR3 spells CASGQGYEQYF. DNA for the CDR3: TGTGCCAGCGGACAGGGGTACGAGCAGTACTTC.

The V and J genes are TRBV7-9 and TRBJ2-1; D remains unclear. Per the germline V gene, CDR1 is SEHNR and CDR2 is FQNEAQ (reference sequence). CDR3 length equals 15 residues. The V and J ends lost 4 bases and 8 bases respectively, with 18 bases between them. The DNA for the CDR3 is TGTGCCAGCAGCTCCCCTAGGCCGGCTATGGATGAGCAGTTCTTC. Translating it yields CASSSPRPAMDEQFF.

This clone was observed a single time. V usage is TRBV11-2 and J usage is TRBJ2-1; D gene unclear. V was shortened by 4 bases and J by 3 bases, with 10 bases between the two germline ends. Germline loops: CDR1 SGHAT, CDR2 FQNNGV. CDR3 length: 14 amino acids. The CDR3 nucleotides are TGTGCCAGCAGCTCGAAAACCAACTACAATGAGCAGTTCTTC. This gives the protein CASSSKTNYNEQFF.

This clone was picked up one time. V and J are TRBV7-2 and TRBJ1-2, with 9 bases matching TRBD1. The CDR3 covers 14 residues. The V segment lost 5 bases and the J segment 2 bases; nucleotides outside the gene matches: 3. CDR1 and CDR2 (germline): SGHTA, FQGNSA. In DNA, the CDR3 is TGTGCCAGCAGCCCCGGACAGGGGAACTATGGCTACACCTTC. Its translation is CASSPGQGNYGYTF.

The V and J genes are TRBV19 and TRBJ2-1; D is ambiguous. The CDR3 extends over 14 amino acids. CDR1 and CDR2 from the germline V gene are LNHDA and SQIVND (reference sequence). V gave up 5 bases and J gave up 4 bases, with 12 bases separating them. Here the CDR3 reads CASSLGVAYNEQFF. In DNA, the CDR3 is TGTGCCAGTAGTTTGGGTGTAGCTTACAATGAGCAGTTCTTC.